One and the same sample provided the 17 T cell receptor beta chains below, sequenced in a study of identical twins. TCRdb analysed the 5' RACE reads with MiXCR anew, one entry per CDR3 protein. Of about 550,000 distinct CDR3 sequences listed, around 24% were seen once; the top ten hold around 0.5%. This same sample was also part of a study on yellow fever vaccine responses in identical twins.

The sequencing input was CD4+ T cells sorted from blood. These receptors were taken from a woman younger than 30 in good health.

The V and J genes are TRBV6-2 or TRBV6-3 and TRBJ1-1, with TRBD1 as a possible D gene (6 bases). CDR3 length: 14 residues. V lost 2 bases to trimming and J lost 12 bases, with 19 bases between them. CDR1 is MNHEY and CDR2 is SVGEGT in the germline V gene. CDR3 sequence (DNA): TGTGCCAGCAGTTACCGTGGGGGCCCCCTTCCCCCTTTCTTT. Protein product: CASSYRGGPLPPFF.

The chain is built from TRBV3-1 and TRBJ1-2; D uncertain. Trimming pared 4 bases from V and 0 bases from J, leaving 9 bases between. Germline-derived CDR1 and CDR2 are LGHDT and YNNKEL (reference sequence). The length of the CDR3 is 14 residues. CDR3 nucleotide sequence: TGTGCCAGCAGCCTCCGCACATCTAACTATGGCTACACCTTC. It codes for CASSLRTSNYGYTF. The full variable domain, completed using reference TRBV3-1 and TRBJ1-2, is DTAVSQTPKYLVTQMGNDKSIKCEQNLGHDTMYWYKQDSKKFLKIMFSYNNKELIINETVPNRFSPKSPDKAHLNLHINSLELGDSAVYFCASSLRTSNYGYTFGSGTRLTVV.

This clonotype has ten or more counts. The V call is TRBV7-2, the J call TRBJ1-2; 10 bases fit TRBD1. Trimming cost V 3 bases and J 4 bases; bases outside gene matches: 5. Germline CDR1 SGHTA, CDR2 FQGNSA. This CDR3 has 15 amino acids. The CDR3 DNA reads TGTGCCAGCAGCTTGGGACAGGGGAAGACCTATGGCTACACCTTC. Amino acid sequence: CASSLGQGKTYGYTF.

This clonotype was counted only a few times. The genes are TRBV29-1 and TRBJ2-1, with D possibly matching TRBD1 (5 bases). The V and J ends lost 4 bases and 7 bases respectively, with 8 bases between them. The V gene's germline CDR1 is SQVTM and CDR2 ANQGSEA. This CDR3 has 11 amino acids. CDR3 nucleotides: TGCAGCGTTGTTGGGGCGAATGAGCAGTTCTTC. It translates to CSVVGANEQFF.

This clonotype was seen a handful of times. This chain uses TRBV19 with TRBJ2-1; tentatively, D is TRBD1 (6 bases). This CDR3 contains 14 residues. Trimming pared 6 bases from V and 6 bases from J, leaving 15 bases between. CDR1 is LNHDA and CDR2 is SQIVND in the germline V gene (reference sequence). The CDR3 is CASRTPGTPNEQFF. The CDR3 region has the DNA TGTGCCAGTAGGACCCCCGGGACACCCAATGAGCAGTTCTTC.

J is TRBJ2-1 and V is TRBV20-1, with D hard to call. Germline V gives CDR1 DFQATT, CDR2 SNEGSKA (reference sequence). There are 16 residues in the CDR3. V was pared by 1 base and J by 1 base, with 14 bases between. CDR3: CSARAMSGKSYNEQFF. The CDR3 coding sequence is TGCAGTGCTAGAGCCATGTCCGGAAAGTCCTACAATGAGCAGTTCTTC.

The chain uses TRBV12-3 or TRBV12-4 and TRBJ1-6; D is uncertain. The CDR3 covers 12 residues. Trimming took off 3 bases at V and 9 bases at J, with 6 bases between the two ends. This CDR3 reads CASSFFGSPLHF. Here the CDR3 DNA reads TGTGCCAGCAGTTTCTTCGGTTCACCCCTCCACTTT.

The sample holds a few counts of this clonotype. In DNA form, the CDR3 reads TGTGCCACCAGTGATTCCCCTGGCGGGAGTATGGACAATGAGCAGTTCTTC. This gives the protein CATSDSPGGSMDNEQFF. This chain uses TRBV24-1 with TRBJ2-1, with 7 bases aligning to TRBD2. This CDR3 contains 17 residues. The trim removed 2 bases at V and 5 bases at J, leaving 11 bases unmatched. Germline V gives CDR1 KGHDR, CDR2 SFDVKD.

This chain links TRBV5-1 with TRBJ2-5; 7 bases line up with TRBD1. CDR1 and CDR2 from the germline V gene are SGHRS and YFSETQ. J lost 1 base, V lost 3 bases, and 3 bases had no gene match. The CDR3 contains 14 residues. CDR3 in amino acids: CASSSDRIQETQYF. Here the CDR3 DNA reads TGCGCCAGCAGCTCGGACAGGATCCAAGAGACCCAGTACTTC.

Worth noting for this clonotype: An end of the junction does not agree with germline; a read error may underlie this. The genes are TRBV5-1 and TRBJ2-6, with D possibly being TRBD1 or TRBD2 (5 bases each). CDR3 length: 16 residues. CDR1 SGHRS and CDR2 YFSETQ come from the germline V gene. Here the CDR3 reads CASGLGDPSGANVLTF. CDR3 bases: TGCGCCAGCGGCTTGGGGGACCCCTCTGGGGCCAACGTCCTGACTTTC.

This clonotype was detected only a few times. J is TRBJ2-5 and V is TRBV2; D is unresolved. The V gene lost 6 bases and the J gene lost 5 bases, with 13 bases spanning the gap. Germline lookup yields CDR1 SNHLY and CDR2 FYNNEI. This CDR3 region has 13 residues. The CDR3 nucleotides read TGTGCCAGCAGAGTAGGAGTAGGCGAGACCCAGTACTTC. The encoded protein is CASRVGVGETQYF.

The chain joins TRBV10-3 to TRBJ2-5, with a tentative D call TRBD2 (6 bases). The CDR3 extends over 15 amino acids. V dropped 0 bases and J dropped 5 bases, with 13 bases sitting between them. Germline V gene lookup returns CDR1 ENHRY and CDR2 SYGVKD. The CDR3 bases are TGTGCCATCAGTGAGTCTGGGGGGTATGGCGAGACCCAGTACTTC. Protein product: CAISESGGYGETQYF.

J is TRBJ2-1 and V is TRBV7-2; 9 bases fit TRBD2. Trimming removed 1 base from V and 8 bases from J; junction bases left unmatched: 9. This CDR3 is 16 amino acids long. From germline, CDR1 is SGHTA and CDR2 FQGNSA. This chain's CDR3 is CASSLGFGGGADEQFF. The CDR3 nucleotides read TGTGCCAGCAGCTTAGGGTTCGGCGGGGGGGCCGATGAGCAGTTCTTC.

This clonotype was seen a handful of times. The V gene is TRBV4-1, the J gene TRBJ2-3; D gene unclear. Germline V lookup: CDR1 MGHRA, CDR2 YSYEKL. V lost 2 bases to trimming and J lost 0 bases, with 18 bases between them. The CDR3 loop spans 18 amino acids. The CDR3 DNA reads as TGCGCCAGCAGCCAATTTAACAGTTACCTTTCGAGCACAGATACGCAGTATTTT. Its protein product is CASSQFNSYLSSTDTQYF.

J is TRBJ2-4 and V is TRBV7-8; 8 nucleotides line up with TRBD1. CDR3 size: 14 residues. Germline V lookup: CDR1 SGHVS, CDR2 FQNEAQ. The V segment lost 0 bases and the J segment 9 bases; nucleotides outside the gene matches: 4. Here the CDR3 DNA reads TGTGCCAGCAGCTTAGCTCCGGGACAGGCCATTCAGTACTTC. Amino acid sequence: CASSLAPGQAIQYF. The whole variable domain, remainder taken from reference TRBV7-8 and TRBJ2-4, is GAGVSQSPRYKVAKRGQDVALRCDPISGHVSLFWYQQALGQGPEFLTYFQNEAQLDKSGLPSDRFFAERPEGSVSTLKIQRTQQEDSAVYLCASSLAPGQAIQYFGAGTRLSVL.

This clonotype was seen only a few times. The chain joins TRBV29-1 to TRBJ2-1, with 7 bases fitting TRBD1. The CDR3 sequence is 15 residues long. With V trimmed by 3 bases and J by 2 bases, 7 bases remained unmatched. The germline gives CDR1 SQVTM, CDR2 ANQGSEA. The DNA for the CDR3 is TGCAGCGTTGATCGAAGGGGGCCACCCTACAATGAGCAGTTCTTC. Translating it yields CSVDRRGPPYNEQFF.

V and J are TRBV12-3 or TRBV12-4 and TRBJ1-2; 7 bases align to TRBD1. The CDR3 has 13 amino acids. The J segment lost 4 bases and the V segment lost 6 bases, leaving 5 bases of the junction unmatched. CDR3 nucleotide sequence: TGTGCCAGCAGCCGACAGGGTGCCTATGGCTACACCTTC. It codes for CASSRQGAYGYTF.